The following is a T cell receptor beta chain sequence with its context. This entry belongs to a study of chemoradiotherapy in HPV16-positive cancers. About the research overall: Candidate HPV-specific clones and shared TCR motifs came from a couple of HPV16-positive patients.

This CDR3 region has 14 residues. Germline V gene lookup returns CDR1 MNHEY and CDR2 SMNVEV (reference sequence). Trimming removed 2 bases from V and 6 bases from J; junction bases left unmatched: 5. Clones were sequenced by immunoSEQ multiplex PCR, and TCRdb holds only the in-frame ones, with some missing. The sample yields about 12,000 clones, over 70% seen once. This TCR was recovered from a human donor with HPV-associated anogenital cancer. Sampling took place from a patient who underwent chemoradiotherapy. The gene calls are TRBV27 and TRBJ2-7, with 9 bases lining up with TRBD1. The CDR3 loop is CASSLSRTGVEQYF. DNA for the CDR3: TGTGCCAGCAGTTTAAGTCGGACAGGGGTCGAGCAGTACTTC.